The 4 T cell receptor beta chains in this list originate from one sample, sequenced in a study of T cell responses to AZD1222 COVID-19 vaccine. Assay used: immunoSEQ multiplex PCR; TCRdb lists only in-frame clones, some missing. The repertoire holds approximately 84,000 clones, 85% to 90% seen once, with 2.5% in the top ten. The specimen was peripheral blood, collected 28 days after the second AZD1222 dose. These TCRs come from an adult who received the AZD1222 COVID-19 vaccine.

The chain uses TRBV3-1 (or the pseudogene TRBV3-2) and TRBJ2-3; the D call may be TRBD1 or TRBD2 (5 bases each). From germline, CDR1 is LGHDT and CDR2 YNNKEL (reference sequence). V dropped 5 bases and J dropped 6 bases, with 12 bases sitting between them. CDR3 length: 13 amino acids. Here the CDR3 DNA reads TGTGCCAGCAGCGGCGGATGGGGGGATACGCAGTATTTT. This encodes CASSGGWGDTQYF.

This chain connects TRBV10-3 to TRBJ1-2, with D uncertain. CDR1 is ENHRY, CDR2 SYGVKD, per germline. V lost 3 bases and J lost 8, with 13 bases in between. The CDR3 spans 13 residues. The CDR3 nucleotides are TGTGCCATCAGTGAAGCGGTTGGGGAGGGCTACACCTTC. Translation: CAISEAVGEGYTF.

The chain joins TRBV15 to TRBJ2-3, with D perhaps TRBD2 (6 bases). Germline CDR1 and CDR2: LNHNV and YYDKDF (reference sequence). This CDR3 comprises 15 residues. V lost 1 base to trimming and J lost 1 base, with 9 bases between them. CDR3 sequence (DNA): TGTGCCACCAGCAGAGCGGGGGTCGGCACAGATACGCAGTATTTT. Its protein is CATSRAGVGTDTQYF. The full variable domain, rest sourced from reference TRBV15 and TRBJ2-3, is DAMVIQNPRYQVTQFGKPVTLSCSQTLNHNVMYWYQQKSSQAPKLLFHYYDKDFNNEADTPDNFQSRRPNTSFCFLDIRSPGLGDTAMYLCATSRAGVGTDTQYFGPGTRLTVL.

V and J are TRBV10-3 and TRBJ1-1, with D perhaps TRBD1 (5 bases). The ends were cut back, 3 bases at V and 4 bases at J, with 12 bases in the middle. CDR1 and CDR2 from the germline V gene are ENHRY and SYGVKD. This CDR3 is built from 14 residues. This chain's CDR3 is CAISEFGAGTEAFF. In DNA form, the CDR3 reads TGTGCCATCAGTGAATTCGGGGCGGGCACTGAAGCTTTCTTT.